One and the same sample provided the 8 T cell receptor beta chains below, sequenced in a study of shared clonotypes between healthy human individuals. Produced via immunoSEQ multiplex PCR; TCRdb's table is partial and in-frame only. The sample has hundreds of thousands of clones; around 72% are singletons. The sample consisted of memory CD4+ T cells sorted from blood. Subset indicated: CD45RA-negative fraction. The receptors originated from a woman aged 25 to 39 in good health.

Note on this clone: Within the sample, other DNA sequences also encode this same CDR3. The chain combines TRBV11-2 with TRBJ2-1; 10 bases line up with TRBD2. Unmatched junction bases numbered 6, after V lost 5 bases and J lost 5 bases. Germline assignment: CDR1 SGHAT and CDR2 FQNNGV. This CDR3 comprises 15 residues. CDR3 DNA sequence: TGTGCCAGCAGCCCTATAGCGGGAGGCAACAATGAGCAGTTCTTC. Amino acids: CASSPIAGGNNEQFF. The entire variable domain, with the rest obtained from reference TRBV11-2 and TRBJ2-1, is as follows: EAGVAQSPRYKIIEKRQSVAFWCNPISGHATLYWYQQILGQGPKLLIQFQNNGVVDDSQLPKDRFSAERLKGVDSTLKIQPAKLEDSAVYLCASSPIAGGNNEQFFGPGTRLTVL.

The rearrangement joins TRBV30 to TRBJ2-1; 12 nucleotides align to TRBD2. Per germline, CDR1 GTSNPN and CDR2 SVGIG (reference sequence). This CDR3 is 16 amino acids long. V was pared by 8 bases and J by 7 bases, with 15 bases of the junction left unmatched. The CDR3 coding sequence is TGTGCCAGCAGCTTCCCTAGCGGGAGGGCCCGGAATGAGCAGTTCTTC. Translated, it gives CASSFPSGRARNEQFF.

The chain couples TRBV11-2 to TRBJ1-3; the match to TRBD1 covers 9 bases. This CDR3 has 18 residues. V dropped 5 bases and J dropped 0; count of bases not matched to a gene: 11. Germline CDR1 reads SGHAT; CDR2 reads FQNNGV. The CDR3: CASSTTPGQGLSGNTIYF. For the CDR3, the DNA is TGTGCCAGCAGCACTACCCCGGGACAGGGACTCTCTGGAAACACCATATATTTT. The full variable domain, its missing parts supplied by reference TRBV11-2 and TRBJ1-3, is EAGVAQSPRYKIIEKRQSVAFWCNPISGHATLYWYQQILGQGPKLLIQFQNNGVVDDSQLPKDRFSAERLKGVDSTLKIQPAKLEDSAVYLCASSTTPGQGLSGNTIYFGEGSWLTVV.

Worth noting for this clone: The same CDR3 is also encoded by other DNA sequences in this sample. The chain combines TRBV13 with TRBJ1-2; D remains ambiguous. Germline CDR1 is PRHDT and CDR2 is FYEKMQ (reference sequence). The CDR3 has 13 amino acids. The V gene lost 5 bases and the J gene lost 5 bases, with 12 bases spanning the gap. The CDR3 protein is CASSPRGGYGYTF. CDR3 DNA: TGTGCCAGCAGCCCCCGAGGCGGGTATGGCTACACCTTC.

The gene calls are TRBV29-1 and TRBJ1-1; 9 bases match TRBD1. The J segment lost 4 bases and the V segment lost 0 bases, leaving 3 bases of the junction unmatched. Looked up from germline, CDR1 is SQVTM and CDR2 is ANQGSEA. This CDR3 region has 14 residues. For the CDR3, the DNA is TGCAGCGTTGAAGACCCGACAGGGGGCACTGAAGCTTTCTTT. It translates to CSVEDPTGGTEAFF.

This chain uses TRBV28 with TRBJ1-1; D is possibly TRBD1 (5 bases). Trimming shortened V by 3 bases and J by 0 bases, and 17 bases separated the two germline ends. In germline, CDR1 is MDHEN, CDR2 SYDVKM. The CDR3 is made up of 17 amino acids. CDR3 in DNA: TGTGCCAGCAGTTTGGGGCCGTTTGATCGTATGAACACTGAAGCTTTCTTT. Translation: CASSLGPFDRMNTEAFF.

V and J are TRBV14 and TRBJ2-1; maybe TRBD2 (6 bases). Germline CDR1 and CDR2: SGHDN and FVKESK. The CDR3 sequence is 14 residues long. V dropped 3 bases and J dropped 4 bases, with 10 bases sitting between them. In DNA, the CDR3 is TGTGCCAGCAGCCATCTAGCGCCATACAATGAGCAGTTCTTC. Amino acids: CASSHLAPYNEQFF.

V and J are TRBV4-1 and TRBJ2-3; TRBD2 matches 10 bases. CDR1 is MGHRA, CDR2 YSYEKL, per germline. The CDR3 totals 16 residues. With V trimmed by 1 base and J by 2 bases, 3 bases remained unmatched. In nucleotides, the CDR3 is TGCGCCAGCAGCCAAGGGACTAGCGGCAACACAGATACGCAGTATTTT. This codes for CASSQGTSGNTDTQYF.